Shown below are 20 T cell receptor beta chains from a single sample sequenced in a study of T cell responses to AZD1222 COVID-19 vaccine. Assay used: immunoSEQ multiplex PCR; TCRdb lists only in-frame clones, some missing. The repertoire holds 100,000 to 150,000 clones, with 93% as singletons. The input for sequencing was peripheral blood, taken on day 0 of AZD1222 vaccination. The source of these receptors is an adult in good health.

This chain joins TRBV6-2 or TRBV6-3 and TRBJ1-1; D might be TRBD1 (6 bases). Between the trimmed V and J ends, which lost 6 bases and 4 bases, there was a span of 21 bases. The CDR3 runs 16 residues. Germline V gene sequence: CDR1 MNHEY, CDR2 SVGEGT. The CDR3 region has the DNA TGTGCCAGCAGCCATAAACAGGGCCTGGGGGGCACTGAAGCTTTCTTT. This sequence encodes CASSHKQGLGGTEAFF.

This chain uses TRBV5-4 with TRBJ1-1; 8 nucleotides agree with TRBD1. The CDR3 runs 16 residues. CDR1 is SGHNT and CDR2 is YYREEE in the germline V gene (reference sequence). The junction had 9 bases not matched to a gene; V was cut back by 2 bases and J by 3 bases. The CDR3 spells CASSFPRQGRDTEAFF. The CDR3 region has the DNA TGTGCCAGCAGCTTCCCTCGACAGGGGCGGGACACTGAAGCTTTCTTT. The whole variable domain, filled in from reference TRBV5-4 and TRBJ1-1, reads ETGVTQSPTHLIKTRGQQVTLRCSSQSGHNTVSWYQQALGQGPQFIFQYYREEENGRGNFPPRFSGLQFPNYSSELNVNALELDDSALYLCASSFPRQGRDTEAFFGQGTRLTVV.

The chain is built from TRBV19 and TRBJ2-7; 9 bases align to TRBD1. This CDR3 region has 15 residues. Germline CDR1 reads LNHDA; CDR2 reads SQIVND (reference sequence). V dropped 4 bases and J dropped 4; count of bases not matched to a gene: 8. The CDR3 bases are TGTGCCAGTAGTACTCCCGGGACAGGGCGGTACGAGCAGTACTTC. Residues: CASSTPGTGRYEQYF.

The chain couples TRBV28 to TRBJ1-2, with 9 bases matching TRBD1. This CDR3 is built from 16 residues. Germline values: CDR1 MDHEN, CDR2 SYDVKM. The V gene end was trimmed by 1 base and the J gene end by 4 bases; junction bases not matched to a gene: 7. For the CDR3, the DNA is TGTGCCAGCAGTTTATTGGGGACAGGGAAGGGCTATGGCTACACCTTC. Translation gives CASSLLGTGKGYGYTF.

This clone was detected once. In DNA form, the CDR3 reads TGTGCCAGCATCGCCGGGACAGGGGACTCTTCACCCCTCCACTTT. Translating gives CASIAGTGDSSPLHF. The chain uses TRBV2 and TRBJ1-6; 10 bases line up with TRBD1. This CDR3 has 15 amino acids. V was pared by 7 bases and J by 9 bases, with 9 bases of the junction left unmatched. Germline V gene data show CDR1 as SNHLY and CDR2 as FYNNEI.

The chain combines TRBV18 with TRBJ2-1; the D gene is possibly TRBD2 (6 bases). The CDR3 loop spans 15 amino acids. The germline V gene has CDR1 KGHSH and CDR2 LQKENI. V lost 2 bases and J lost 2, with 10 bases in between. The CDR3 sequence is CASSPSGLPYNEQFF. The CDR3 DNA follows: TGTGCCAGCTCACCATCCGGACTACCCTACAATGAGCAGTTCTTC.

The chain carries TRBV30 and TRBJ1-6; no firm D call. Germline CDR1 reads GTSNPN; CDR2 reads SVGIG (reference sequence). Trimming stripped 7 bases from V and 0 bases from J, with 13 bases between. This CDR3 has 15 amino acids. The CDR3 loop is CASQLGSSYNSPLHF. The CDR3 DNA reads TGTGCCTCGCAATTGGGGAGCTCCTATAATTCACCCCTCCACTTT. Full variable domain (remainder filled in from reference TRBV30 and TRBJ1-6): SQTIHQWPATLVQPVGSPLSLECTVEGTSNPNLYWYRQAAGRGLQLLFYSVGIGQISSEVPQNLSASRPQDRQFILSSKKLLLSDSGFYLCASQLGSSYNSPLHFGNGTRLTVT.

CDR3 protein: CASSLGDAGNTIYF. In DNA form, the CDR3 reads TGCGCCAGCAGCTTGGGCGACGCTGGAAACACCATATATTTT. The gene calls are TRBV5-1 and TRBJ1-3; D not certain. The V end lost 0 bases, the J end lost 2 bases, and 6 bases lay between the germline ends. The V gene's germline CDR1 is SGHRS and CDR2 YFSETQ. The CDR3 consists of 14 residues. Full variable domain (rest looked up from reference TRBV5-1 and TRBJ1-3): KAGVTQTPRYLIKTRGQQVTLSCSPISGHRSVSWYQQTPGQGLQFLFEYFSETQRNKGNFPGRFSGRQFSNSRSEMNVSTLELGDSALYLCASSLGDAGNTIYFGEGSWLTVV.

The CDR3 spells CASSPGGDNSPLHF. CDR3 nucleotides: TGTGCCAGCTCACCAGGGGGCGACAATTCACCCCTCCACTTT. The rearrangement joins TRBV18 to TRBJ1-6; maybe TRBD1 (6 bases). The CDR3 extends over 14 amino acids. V lost 2 bases and J 7 bases, leaving 9 bases between the germline ends. CDR1 and CDR2 (germline): KGHSH, LQKENI. The variable domain in full, with the rest retrieved from reference TRBV18 and TRBJ1-6, is NAGVMQNPRHLVRRRGQEARLRCSPMKGHSHVYWYRQLPEEGLKFMVYLQKENIIDESGMPKERFSAEFPKEGPSILRIQQVVRGDSAAYFCASSPGGDNSPLHFGNGTRLTVT.

This clone was seen just once. CDR3 DNA sequence: TGCGCCAGCTGTTCTGGGACAGGGAGCACAGATACGCAGTATTTT. Protein sequence: CASCSGTGSTDTQYF. The chain couples TRBV5-1 to TRBJ2-3; TRBD1 aligns across 9 bases. The CDR3 totals 15 residues. J lost 0 bases, V lost 7 bases, and 6 bases had no gene match. Germline V gives CDR1 SGHRS, CDR2 YFSETQ.

The chain joins TRBV27 to TRBJ1-1, with 7 bases lining up with TRBD1. The V and J ends lost 2 bases and 8 bases, in that order; junction bases with no gene match: 5. There are 13 residues in the CDR3. The germline V gene has CDR1 MNHEY and CDR2 SMNVEV (reference sequence). CDR3 in amino acids: CASSLRQGNEAFF. The CDR3 nucleotides are TGTGCCAGCAGTTTACGACAGGGTAACGAAGCTTTCTTT.

This clone was observed a single time. This chain connects TRBV4-1 to TRBJ1-4; unclear D gene. There are 16 residues in the CDR3. Germline V gene data show CDR1 as MGHRA and CDR2 as YSYEKL. Trimming removed 0 bases from V and 0 bases from J, with 8 bases in between. CDR3 nucleotides: TGCGCCAGCAGCCAAGATAGGAGTGCAACTAATGAAAAACTGTTTTTT. Its translation is CASSQDRSATNEKLFF.

The chain couples TRBV7-3 to TRBJ1-1, with D uncertain. V was trimmed by 4 bases and J by 1 base, leaving 13 bases between them. From germline, CDR1 is SGHTA and CDR2 FQGTGA. The CDR3 is 15 amino acids. The CDR3 loop reads CASSYLGGRNTEAFF. CDR3 nucleotides: TGTGCCAGCAGCTACTTGGGAGGGAGGAACACTGAAGCTTTCTTT.

The chain recombines TRBV5-1 with TRBJ2-3; 8 bases line up with TRBD2. CDR3 length: 16 amino acids. Trimming at V came to 0 bases and at J to 6 bases, leaving 9 bases not matched to a gene. CDR1 is SGHRS and CDR2 is YFSETQ in the germline V gene. CDR3: CASSLAGVAGFDTQYF. DNA for the CDR3: TGCGCCAGCAGCTTGGCCGGGGTAGCGGGATTTGATACGCAGTATTTT.

The V gene is TRBV27, the J gene TRBJ2-3; the D is unclear. CDR3 size: 13 residues. The V end lost 2 bases, the J end lost 5 bases, and 8 bases lay between the germline ends. In germline, CDR1 is MNHEY, CDR2 SMNVEV (reference sequence). The CDR3 DNA is TGTGCCAGCAGTTTACCACCCGGAGATACGCAGTATTTT. This codes for CASSLPPGDTQYF.

The chain links TRBV7-2 to TRBJ1-6; the D is unclear. The V and J ends lost 2 bases and 10 bases respectively, with 15 bases between them. Germline assignment: CDR1 SGHTA and CDR2 FQGNSA. The CDR3 covers 15 residues. In DNA form, the CDR3 reads TGTGCCAGCAGCTTAAGGCGCGTAGTAACATCACCCCTCCACTTT. This gives the protein CASSLRRVVTSPLHF.

V usage is TRBV27 and J usage is TRBJ1-1, with 8 bases lining up with TRBD1. The trim removed 5 bases at V and 1 base at J, leaving 9 bases unmatched. The CDR3 totals 16 residues. CDR1 is MNHEY and CDR2 is SMNVEV in the germline V gene (reference sequence). Here the CDR3 DNA reads TGTGCCAGCAGTCGACAGGCGACAGGGGAGAACACTGAAGCTTTCTTT. It codes for CASSRQATGENTEAFF.

The chain employs TRBV11-1 and TRBJ1-1; no clear D. Trimming left V 5 bases short and J 10 bases short, with 20 bases between. Per the germline V gene, CDR1 is SGHAT and CDR2 is FQDESV (reference sequence). This CDR3 is 14 amino acids long. The CDR3 coding sequence is TGTGCCAGCAGCCGTCGCGGGGAGGCCCCCCGAGCTTTCTTT. It codes for CASSRRGEAPRAFF.

This chain uses TRBV7-9 with TRBJ1-2, with D possibly being TRBD1 (6 bases). Germline CDR1 reads SEHNR; CDR2 reads FQNEAQ (reference sequence). V was trimmed by 4 bases and J by 2 bases, leaving 17 bases between them. The CDR3 runs to 16 residues. The chain's CDR3 is CASSSPLGGPNYGYTF. As DNA, the CDR3 is TGTGCCAGCAGCTCCCCCCTAGGGGGACCCAACTATGGCTACACCTTC.

The V and J genes are TRBV10-2 and TRBJ1-1; TRBD1 agrees at 8 bases. CDR3 length: 13 residues. The ends lost 6 bases at V and 0 bases at J; junction bases unmatched: 0. CDR1 is WSHSY, CDR2 SAAADI, per germline. The CDR3, as DNA: TGCGCCAGCAGGGACAGGGTGAACACTGAAGCTTTCTTT. Protein product: CASRDRVNTEAFF.